Presented here are 17 T cell receptor beta chains from one specimen sequenced in a study of OX40 agonist ivuxolimab in advanced cancers. Using immunoSEQ multiplex PCR, the repertoire was profiled, and TCRdb retains in-frame clones only, with some absent. Counted here are 65,000 to 85,000 clones, around 80% occurring once; the ten biggest clones make up about 2.4%. The starting material was CD4+ or CD8+ T cells sorted from blood, obtained in a trial of the OX40 agonist ivuxolimab. These receptors originate from an adult with an advanced solid tumor such as melanoma, head and neck, liver or kidney cancer.

This clone came up a few times. V is TRBV29-1 and J is TRBJ1-3; D gene ambiguous. CDR1 is SQVTM, CDR2 ANQGSEA, per germline. V lost 4 bases, J lost 0 bases, and 10 bases lay in between. The CDR3 sequence is 14 residues long. This chain's CDR3 is CSVADADSGNTIYF. The CDR3 nucleotides are TGCAGCGTTGCAGACGCCGACTCTGGAAACACCATATATTTT.

This chain uses TRBV7-9 with TRBJ1-2; 9 positions agree with TRBD1. This CDR3 comprises 15 residues. V gave up 5 bases and J gave up 4 bases; unmatched junction bases: 8. Germline lookup yields CDR1 SEHNR and CDR2 FQNEAQ (reference sequence). The CDR3 spells CASSPPRTGAYGYTF. DNA for the CDR3: TGTGCCAGCAGCCCCCCCCGGACAGGGGCCTATGGCTACACCTTC.

The V and J genes are TRBV2 and TRBJ1-5, with TRBD1 matching 10 bases. Trimming at V came to 8 bases and at J to 1 base, leaving 8 bases not matched to a gene. The germline V gene encodes CDR1 SNHLY and CDR2 FYNNEI. The CDR3 is 16 residues long. CDR3 region: CASGRDRGVSNQPQHF. The CDR3 DNA reads as TGTGCCAGCGGAAGGGACAGGGGCGTGAGCAATCAGCCCCAGCATTTT.

The V gene is TRBV5-6, the J gene TRBJ2-4, with D uncertain. Germline V gene data show CDR1 as SGHDT and CDR2 as YYEEEE. V lost 0 bases and J 2 bases, leaving 15 bases between the germline ends. The CDR3 covers 17 residues. The CDR3: CASSLGRSRITKNIQYF. The CDR3 DNA is TGTGCCAGCAGCTTGGGGAGATCGCGGATTACCAAAAACATTCAGTACTTC.

V is TRBV5-5 and J is TRBJ1-2; 12 bases map to TRBD1. This CDR3 has 17 amino acids. The V and J ends lost 4 bases and 1 base, in that order; junction bases with no gene match: 8. Germline V gene sequence: CDR1 SGHKS, CDR2 YYEKEE (reference sequence). Here the CDR3 DNA reads TGTGCCAGCAGCCCGGGGACAGGGGGCAAGAATAACTATGGCTACACCTTC. Protein sequence: CASSPGTGGKNNYGYTF. Full variable domain (remainder filled in from reference TRBV5-5 and TRBJ1-2): DAGVTQSPTHLIKTRGQQVTLRCSPISGHKSVSWYQQVLGQGPQFIFQYYEKEERGRGNFPDRFSARQFPNYSSELNVNALLLGDSALYLCASSPGTGGKNNYGYTFGSGTRLTVV.

This clone appeared once. This chain uses TRBV5-1 with TRBJ2-1, with 7 nucleotides matching TRBD2. Unmatched junction bases numbered 17, after V lost 5 bases and J lost 9 bases. The CDR3 consists of 16 residues. CDR1 is SGHRS and CDR2 is YFSETQ in the germline V gene. The CDR3 coding sequence is TGCGCCAGCAGAGGGCTAGCGGACTTGACTTCCGGTGAGCAGTTCTTC. This codes for CASRGLADLTSGEQFF.

The chain is built from TRBV4-1 and TRBJ1-4; D gene unclear. The length of the CDR3 is 14 residues. Germline CDR1 is MGHRA and CDR2 is YSYEKL. V was pared by 2 bases and J by 8 bases, with 12 bases between. The CDR3 protein is CASSQPTDGEKLFF. In DNA, the CDR3 is TGCGCCAGCAGCCAACCGACGGACGGGGAAAAACTGTTTTTT.

In its sample, this clone was seen a few times. The chain has TRBV30 and TRBJ2-7, with TRBD1 as a possible D gene (6 bases). In germline, CDR1 is GTSNPN, CDR2 SVGIG (reference sequence). With 3 bases removed from V and 3 bases from J, the gap between germline ends came to 15 bases. The CDR3 extends over 14 amino acids. For the CDR3, the DNA is TGTGCCTGGAGCCGGCCAGGGGCTCTCTACGAGCAGTACTTC. Translation: CAWSRPGALYEQYF.

V is TRBV27 and J is TRBJ1-2; D might be TRBD1 (5 bases). Looked up from germline, CDR1 is MNHEY and CDR2 is SMNVEV (reference sequence). The CDR3 extends over 15 amino acids. Trimming took 0 bases from V and 3 from J, leaving 11 bases between them. CDR3 loop: CASSLSPWGDYGYTF. The DNA of the CDR3 is TGTGCCAGCAGTTTATCGCCATGGGGGGACTATGGCTACACCTTC.

V and J are TRBV7-2 and TRBJ2-6; D gene uncertain. The V gene's germline CDR1 is SGHTA and CDR2 FQGNSA. The CDR3 extends over 18 amino acids. Deletions cut 0 bases from V and 0 bases from J, with 12 bases between. The CDR3 loop is CASSLALGRTSGANVLTF. The CDR3 DNA follows: TGTGCCAGCAGCTTAGCCCTCGGGCGGACCTCTGGGGCCAACGTCCTGACTTTC.

CDR3 nucleotide sequence: TGTGCCAGCACCCGGGGTGACAGGACTACAGATACGCAGTATTTT. Protein product: CASTRGDRTTDTQYF. This chain connects TRBV9 to TRBJ2-3; D is possibly TRBD1 (6 bases). Trimming left V 6 bases short and J 3 bases short, with 17 bases between. The CDR3 is 15 amino acids. Germline CDR1 and CDR2: SGDLS and YYNGEE.

Only a few counts were recorded for this clone. The rearrangement uses TRBV7-3 and TRBJ2-5; 10 bases are shared with TRBD1. The CDR3 is made up of 15 amino acids. Germline-derived CDR1 and CDR2 are SGHTA and FQGTGA. Trimming removed 8 bases from V and 5 bases from J; junction bases left unmatched: 11. The CDR3 sequence: CASGSTGGYRETQYF. The CDR3 DNA reads as TGTGCCAGCGGGTCGACAGGGGGCTATCGGGAGACCCAGTACTTC.

This chain connects TRBV19 to TRBJ2-7; no firm D call. The CDR3 is 14 residues long. Germline V gene data show CDR1 as LNHDA and CDR2 as SQIVND (reference sequence). V was cut by 2 bases and J by 2 bases, with 10 bases left in between. Here the CDR3 reads CASSISAVPYEQYF. CDR3 coding DNA: TGTGCCAGTAGTATATCGGCGGTACCCTACGAGCAGTACTTC.

The rearrangement uses TRBV29-1 and TRBJ1-5; TRBD1 aligns across 9 bases. V lost 7 bases and J lost 1; bases outside the gene matches: 2. Germline values: CDR1 SQVTM, CDR2 ANQGSEA. CDR3 length: 13 amino acids. The CDR3 coding sequence is TGCAGCGGTGGACAGGGGAGCAATCAGCCCCAGCATTTT. Translation gives CSGGQGSNQPQHF.

This sequence joins TRBV6-5 and TRBJ2-7, with 12 bases lining up with TRBD2. The ends lost 5 bases at V and 5 bases at J; junction bases unmatched: 7. The CDR3 length is 15 residues. Per germline, CDR1 MNHEY and CDR2 SVGAGI. The CDR3 nucleotides are TGTGCCAGCAGTGCTAGCGGGAGGGCCGTCCACGAGCAGTACTTC. It translates to CASSASGRAVHEQYF.

The chain carries TRBV5-6 and TRBJ1-4, with 7 bases matching TRBD1. Germline values: CDR1 SGHDT, CDR2 YYEEEE. CDR3 length equals 14 residues. Unmatched junction bases numbered 3, after V lost 0 bases and J lost 7 bases. The CDR3 nucleotides are TGTGCCAGCAGCTTGGAGGGGGCCGGTGAAAAACTGTTTTTT. This gives the protein CASSLEGAGEKLFF.

This chain connects TRBV4-2 to TRBJ2-3, with a weak D call TRBD2 (6 bases). The CDR3 has 17 amino acids. CDR1 LGHNA and CDR2 YNFKEQ come from the germline V gene. V was trimmed by 2 bases and J by 5 bases, leaving 20 bases between them. The CDR3, as DNA: TGTGCCAGCAGCCAACCCGGACTATCGGGCGCCCTAGATACGCAGTATTTT. It codes for CASSQPGLSGALDTQYF.